Detailed here is one TCR beta chain. This entry belongs to a study of blood T cell repertoires in COVID-19. Study details: The United States, Italy and Spain provided the acute and convalescent COVID-19 samples. T cells, B-cell-depleted T cells, or PBMCs provided the cDNA or gDNA that served as material.

In the original workflow: For nucleated cells, counts were estimated from reference gene primer amplification. Sequenced by immunoSEQ multiplex PCR; TCRdb stores in-frame clones only, minus some. Clonal size and the V and J genes are those of that table, whereas D and trimming came from the DNA. This table holds roughly 100,000 clones, about 87% found once. The sequence was collected from a human donor in a cohort sampled during active or convalescent COVID-19. Sequencing input: peripheral blood.

CDR3 bases: TGTGCCCTTCAGGGTGGGTACGAGCAGTACTTC. It specifies CALQGGYEQYF. J is TRBJ2-7 and V is TRBV28, with a weak D call TRBD1 (5 bases). The CDR3 length is 11 residues. Trimming took off 11 bases at V and 4 bases at J, with 12 bases between the two ends. Germline-derived CDR1 and CDR2 are MDHEN and SYDVKM.